This entry features one T cell receptor beta chain sequence. At one end, the junction sequence differs from germline, possibly due to a read error. The CDR3 length is 14 residues. CDR1 and CDR2 (germline): DFQATT, SNEGSKA (reference sequence). The data stem from a study of blood T cells in healthy people across ages. The authors ran a second PCR of 7 to 11 cycles using a sample-barcoded 5' primer and a J-beta primer mix. Each cDNA molecule was tagged by a template-switch adaptor with 12 random nucleotides. TCRdb fed the 5' RACE reads into MiXCR, producing one record per CDR3 protein. The profile shows hundreds of thousands of distinct CDR3 sequences, around 45% of them singletons. The study isolated at least 6 million PBMCs from each sample.

This sequence joins TRBV20-1 and TRBJ1-2, with 7 bases lining up with TRBD1. The clonotype originates from an older woman in good health. Sequencing input: blood. CDR3 amino acids: CSTRDLDRVYGYTF. The CDR3 nucleotides are TGCAGTACTAGAGATCTAGACAGGGTCTATGGCTACACCTTC.